The clone carrying this T cell receptor beta chain appeared a single time. Its antigen is not identified. Profiled with immunoSEQ multiplex PCR; TCRdb holds only in-frame clones, not every one. This sample has some 70,000 clones, with under 95% found just once. Any history of autoimmune disease or systemic immunosuppression disqualified patients. This sample is drawn from a study of OX40 agonist ivuxolimab in advanced cancers. In the study overall: Patients were treated with ivuxolimab, an agonistic anti-OX40 (CD134) antibody. Three partial responders included one hepatocellular carcinoma patient and two cutaneous melanoma patients.

Study-wide results and limits: Both blood CD4+ and CD8+ T cells showed clonal growth by week 6 at 0.1 to 3.0 mg/kg.

Sequencing was performed on CD4+ or CD8+ T cells sorted from blood, taken in a trial of the OX40 agonist ivuxolimab. This clonotype was sampled from an adult with an advanced solid tumor such as melanoma, head and neck, liver or kidney cancer.

The CDR3 coding sequence is TGTGCCAGCAGCCTGACAGGGTATTTGGAGCCCCAGCATTTT. Residues: CASSLTGYLEPQHF. The chain recombines TRBV2 with TRBJ1-5, with TRBD1 identical over 7 bases. Trimming took 6 bases from V and 8 from J; bases not matched to a gene: 10. This CDR3 comprises 14 residues. Germline V CDR1 and CDR2: SNHLY, FYNNEI.